This is a list of T cell receptor beta chains from one sample in a study of PD-L1 blockade in urothelial cancer. Sequencing was performed with immunoSEQ multiplex PCR; in TCRdb, only in-frame clones are kept and a portion is missing. The table shows around 100,000 clones, with approximately 86% occurring only once. This specimen consisted of PBMCs, obtained around atezolizumab (anti-PD-L1) treatment. The receptors were sampled from a man aged 50 to 59 with urothelial cancer. Each CDR3 is given with its conserved first and last residue. The D gene is left open where the match is weak. Clone sizes are given selectively: once, few, many, or a class where the clone is expanded.

TRBD2	TRBV4-1	15	NA	TRBJ2-7	CASSSPGTSVYEQYF	TGCGCCAGCAGCTCACCCGGGACTAGCGTCTACGAGCAGTACTTC
NA	TRBV18	14	NA	TRBJ2-3	CASSPNSPTDTQYF	TGTGCCAGCTCACCAAACAGCCCTACAGATACGCAGTATTTT
NA	TRBV6-6	16	NA	TRBJ1-4	CASSTRNPATNEKLFF	TGTGCCAGCAGTACGAGGAATCCAGCAACTAATGAAAAACTGTTTTTT
TRBD2	TRBV4-2	14	NA	TRBJ2-1	CASSQGGPGNEQFF	TGTGCCAGCAGCCAGGGAGGGCCGGGAAATGAGCAGTTCTTC
NA	TRBV28	14	NA	TRBJ2-1	CASSVDNVGHEQFF	TGTGCCAGCAGCGTAGACAACGTGGGGCATGAGCAGTTCTTC
NA	TRBV29-1	12	NA	TRBJ2-7	CSVGPGVYEQYF	TGCAGCGTTGGCCCAGGGGTCTACGAGCAGTACTTC
NA	TRBV6-4	16	NA	TRBJ2-2	CASSVAGMRNTGELFF	TGTGCCAGCAGTGTGGCGGGAATGAGGAACACCGGGGAGCTGTTTTTT
NA	TRBV9	14	NA	TRBJ2-1	CASSGTGSSFEQFF	TGTGCCAGCAGCGGAACCGGGAGTTCTTTTGAGCAGTTCTTC
NA	TRBV30	11	few	TRBJ1-4	CAWRPSEKLFF	TGTGCCTGGAGGCCGAGTGAAAAACTGTTTTTT
TRBD1	TRBV28	15	once	TRBJ2-5	CAIGGGQGGQETQYF	TGTGCCATAGGGGGTGGACAGGGTGGCCAAGAGACCCAGTACTTC
NA	TRBV6-5	15	few	TRBJ2-3	CASSYLASSTDTQYF	TGTGCCAGCAGTTACTTAGCGAGCAGCACAGATACGCAGTATTTT
NA	TRBV30	16	NA	TRBJ1-4	CAWRGGAKARVEKLFF	TGTGCCTGGAGAGGAGGGGCGAAGGCCAGGGTTGAAAAACTGTTTTTT
TRBD1	TRBV5-1	14	NA	TRBJ2-5	CASSPGTGLETQYF	TGCGCCAGCAGCCCGGGGACAGGGCTAGAGACCCAGTACTTC
TRBD1	TRBV6-1	13	few	TRBJ2-7	CASGGGQVDEQYF	TGTGCCAGCGGAGGGGGACAGGTGGACGAGCAGTACTTC
TRBD1	TRBV6-5	13	NA	TRBJ2-5	CASRGQGGETQYF	TGTGCCAGCAGGGGACAGGGGGGAGAGACCCAGTACTTC
NA	TRBV25-1	15	NA	TRBJ2-5	CASSDHLTVQETQYF	TGTGCCAGCAGTGACCATCTGACAGTCCAAGAGACCCAGTACTTC
TRBD1	TRBV30	13	NA	TRBJ1-5	CAWSGQGAQPQHF	TGTGCCTGGAGCGGACAGGGGGCTCAGCCCCAGCATTTT
TRBD1	TRBV5-1	15	NA	TRBJ2-5	CASSQGAGRRETQYF	TGCGCCAGCAGCCAGGGGGCGGGCAGGCGGGAGACCCAGTACTTC
TRBD1	TRBV6-5	14	NA	TRBJ1-3	CASSFPTGTGAIYF	TGTGCCAGCAGTTTTCCTACCGGGACAGGGGCCATATATTTT
TRBD2	TRBV28	16	NA	TRBJ2-1	CASSPGLAGGYNEQFF	TGTGCCAGCAGCCCCGGACTAGCGGGAGGGTACAATGAGCAGTTCTTC
NA	TRBV2	14	NA	TRBJ1-6	CASSVGQGGSPLHF	TGTGCCAGCAGTGTGGGTCAAGGGGGTTCACCCCTCCACTTT
TRBD1	TRBV30	13	NA	TRBJ1-6	CAWSSDRASPLHF	TGTGCCTGGAGTTCCGACAGGGCGTCACCCCTCCACTTT
NA	TRBV6-6	14	NA	TRBJ2-2	CASSHLGKAGELFF	TGTGCCAGCAGTCACCTCGGGAAGGCCGGGGAGCTGTTTTTT
TRBD2	TRBV19	17	NA	TRBJ2-1	CASSIVLGLAGGNEQFF	TGTGCCAGTAGTATAGTCCTGGGGCTAGCGGGAGGTAATGAGCAGTTCTTC